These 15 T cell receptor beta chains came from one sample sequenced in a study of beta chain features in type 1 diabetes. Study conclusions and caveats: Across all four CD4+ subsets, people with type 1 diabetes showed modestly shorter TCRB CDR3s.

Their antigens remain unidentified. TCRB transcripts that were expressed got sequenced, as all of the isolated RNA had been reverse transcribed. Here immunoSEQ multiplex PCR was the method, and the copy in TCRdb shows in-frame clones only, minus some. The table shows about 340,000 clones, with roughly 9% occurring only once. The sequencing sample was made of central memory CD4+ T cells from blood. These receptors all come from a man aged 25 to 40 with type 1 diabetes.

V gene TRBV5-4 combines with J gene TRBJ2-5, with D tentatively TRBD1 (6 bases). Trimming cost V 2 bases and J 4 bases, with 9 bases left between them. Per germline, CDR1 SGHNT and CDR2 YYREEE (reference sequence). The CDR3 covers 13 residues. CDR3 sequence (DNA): TGTGCCAGCAGCTTCCCCAGGGGAGAGACCCAGTACTTC. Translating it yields CASSFPRGETQYF.

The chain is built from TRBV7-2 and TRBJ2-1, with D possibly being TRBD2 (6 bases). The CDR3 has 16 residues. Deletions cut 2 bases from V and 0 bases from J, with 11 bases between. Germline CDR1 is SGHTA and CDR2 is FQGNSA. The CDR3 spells CASSLIRGSSYNEQFF. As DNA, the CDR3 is TGTGCCAGCAGCTTAATCCGGGGGAGCTCCTACAATGAGCAGTTCTTC. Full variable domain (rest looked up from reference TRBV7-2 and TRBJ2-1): GAGVSQSPSNKVTEKGKDVELRCDPISGHTALYWYRQSLGQGLEFLIYFQGNSAPDKSGLPSDRFSAERTGGSVSTLTIQRTQQEDSAVYLCASSLIRGSSYNEQFFGPGTRLTVL.

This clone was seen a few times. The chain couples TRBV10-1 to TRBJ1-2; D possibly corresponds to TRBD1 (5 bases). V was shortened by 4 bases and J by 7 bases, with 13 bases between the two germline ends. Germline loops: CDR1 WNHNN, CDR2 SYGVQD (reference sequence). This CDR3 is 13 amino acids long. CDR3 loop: CASSVGRESGYTF. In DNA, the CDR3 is TGCGCCAGCAGTGTGGGCAGGGAGAGTGGCTACACCTTC.

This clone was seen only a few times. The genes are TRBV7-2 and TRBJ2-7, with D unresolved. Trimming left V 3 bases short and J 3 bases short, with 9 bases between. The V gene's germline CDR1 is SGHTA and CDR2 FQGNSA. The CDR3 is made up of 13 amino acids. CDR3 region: CASSFGPLYEQYF. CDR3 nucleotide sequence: TGTGCCAGCAGCTTTGGGCCCCTCTACGAGCAGTACTTC. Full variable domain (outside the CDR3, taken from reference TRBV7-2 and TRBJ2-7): GAGVSQSPSNKVTEKGKDVELRCDPISGHTALYWYRQSLGQGLEFLIYFQGNSAPDKSGLPSDRFSAERTGGSVSTLTIQRTQQEDSAVYLCASSFGPLYEQYFGPGTRLTVT.

The CDR3 reads CASSRQGGAKNIQYF. CDR3 coding DNA: TGTGCCAGCAGTCGACAGGGAGGTGCCAAAAACATTCAGTACTTC. This chain joins TRBV28 and TRBJ2-4; perhaps TRBD1 as D (7 bases). The length of the CDR3 is 15 residues. Per germline, CDR1 MDHEN and CDR2 SYDVKM. Trimming took off 5 bases at V and 1 base at J, with 12 bases between the two ends.

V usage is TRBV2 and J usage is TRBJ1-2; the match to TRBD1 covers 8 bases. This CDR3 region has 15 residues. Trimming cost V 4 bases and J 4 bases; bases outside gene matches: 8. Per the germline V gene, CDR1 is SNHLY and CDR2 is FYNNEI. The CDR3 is CASSGWDRSPYGYTF. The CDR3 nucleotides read TGTGCCAGCAGTGGATGGGACAGGTCCCCCTATGGCTACACCTTC.

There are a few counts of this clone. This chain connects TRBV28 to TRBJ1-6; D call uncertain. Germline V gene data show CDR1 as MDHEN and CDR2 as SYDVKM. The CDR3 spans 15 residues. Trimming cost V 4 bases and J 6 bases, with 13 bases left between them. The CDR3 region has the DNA TGTGCCAGCAGTTCGGCGGTATGGAGTAATTCACCCCTCCACTTT. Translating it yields CASSSAVWSNSPLHF.

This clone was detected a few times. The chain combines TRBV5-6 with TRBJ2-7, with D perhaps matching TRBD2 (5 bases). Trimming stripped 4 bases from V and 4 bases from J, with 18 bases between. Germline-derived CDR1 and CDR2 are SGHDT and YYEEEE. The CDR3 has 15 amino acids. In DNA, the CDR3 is TGTGCCAGCAGCCCCGGTGGGCGGGCCGCGTACGAGCAGTACTTC. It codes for CASSPGGRAAYEQYF. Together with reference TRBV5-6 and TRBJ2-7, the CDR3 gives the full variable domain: DAGVTQSPTHLIKTRGQQVTLRCSPKSGHDTVSWYQQALGQGPQFIFQYYEEEERQRGNFPDRFSGHQFPNYSSELNVNALLLGDSALYLCASSPGGRAAYEQYFGPGTRLTVT.

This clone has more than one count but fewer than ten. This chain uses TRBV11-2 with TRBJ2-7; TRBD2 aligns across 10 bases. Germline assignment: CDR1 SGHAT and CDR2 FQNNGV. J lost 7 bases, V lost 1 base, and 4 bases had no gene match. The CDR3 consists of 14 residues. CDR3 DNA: TGTGCCAGCAGCTTAGTAGCGGGGGGTGGTGAGCAGTACTTC. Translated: CASSLVAGGGEQYF.

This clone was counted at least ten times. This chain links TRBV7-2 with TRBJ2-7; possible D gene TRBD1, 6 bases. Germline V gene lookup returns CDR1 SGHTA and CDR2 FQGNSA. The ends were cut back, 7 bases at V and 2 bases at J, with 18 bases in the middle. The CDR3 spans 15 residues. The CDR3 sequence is CASTERGTSTYEQYF. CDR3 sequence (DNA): TGTGCCAGCACCGAGAGGGGGACATCGACCTACGAGCAGTACTTC. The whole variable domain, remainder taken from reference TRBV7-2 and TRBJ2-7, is GAGVSQSPSNKVTEKGKDVELRCDPISGHTALYWYRQSLGQGLEFLIYFQGNSAPDKSGLPSDRFSAERTGGSVSTLTIQRTQQEDSAVYLCASTERGTSTYEQYFGPGTRLTVT.

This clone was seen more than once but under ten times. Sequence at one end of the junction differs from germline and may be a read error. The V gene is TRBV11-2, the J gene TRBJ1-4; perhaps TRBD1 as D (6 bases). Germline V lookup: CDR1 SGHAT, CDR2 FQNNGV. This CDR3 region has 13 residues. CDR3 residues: CASAPTGRNRRVF. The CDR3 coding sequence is TGTGCCAGCGCTCCGACAGGTCGCAACAGAAGAGTTTTT.

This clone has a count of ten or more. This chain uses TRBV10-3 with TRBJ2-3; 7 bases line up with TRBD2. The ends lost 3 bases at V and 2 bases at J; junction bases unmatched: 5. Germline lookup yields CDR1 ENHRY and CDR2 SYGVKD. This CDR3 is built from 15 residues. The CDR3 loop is CAISDRAGVTDTQYF. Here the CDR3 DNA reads TGTGCCATCAGTGATCGGGCGGGGGTCACAGATACGCAGTATTTT.

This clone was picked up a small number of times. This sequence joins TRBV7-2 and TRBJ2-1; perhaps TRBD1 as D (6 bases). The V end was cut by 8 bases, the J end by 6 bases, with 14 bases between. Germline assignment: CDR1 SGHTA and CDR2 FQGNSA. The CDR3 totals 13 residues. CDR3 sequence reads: CASGRDRFNEQFF. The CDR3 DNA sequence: TGTGCCAGCGGGAGAGACAGGTTCAATGAGCAGTTCTTC.

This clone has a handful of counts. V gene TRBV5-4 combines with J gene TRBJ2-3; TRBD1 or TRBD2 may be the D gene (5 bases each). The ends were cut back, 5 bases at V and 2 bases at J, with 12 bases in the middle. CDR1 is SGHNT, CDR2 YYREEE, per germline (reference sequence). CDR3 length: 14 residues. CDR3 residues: CASRPGTHTDTQYF. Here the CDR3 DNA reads TGTGCCAGCAGACCCGGGACCCACACAGATACGCAGTATTTT.

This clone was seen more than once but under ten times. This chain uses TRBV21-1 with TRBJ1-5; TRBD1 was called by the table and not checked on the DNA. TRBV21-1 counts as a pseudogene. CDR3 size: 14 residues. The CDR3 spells CASLQGGRNQPQHF. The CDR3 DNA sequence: TGTGCCAGCCTCCAGGGCGGCCGCAATCAGCCCCAGCATTTT.